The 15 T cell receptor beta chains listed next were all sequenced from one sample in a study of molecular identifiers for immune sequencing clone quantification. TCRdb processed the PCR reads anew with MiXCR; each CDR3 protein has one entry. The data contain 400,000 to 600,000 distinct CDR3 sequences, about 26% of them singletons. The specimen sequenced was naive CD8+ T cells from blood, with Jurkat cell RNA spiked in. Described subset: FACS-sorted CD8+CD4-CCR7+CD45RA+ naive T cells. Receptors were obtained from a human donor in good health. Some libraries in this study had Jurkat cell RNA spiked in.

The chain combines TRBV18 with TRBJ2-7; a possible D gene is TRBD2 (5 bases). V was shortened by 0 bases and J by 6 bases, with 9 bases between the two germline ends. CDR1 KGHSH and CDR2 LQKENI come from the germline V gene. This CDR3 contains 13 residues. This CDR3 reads CASSPPWSGEQYF. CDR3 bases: TGTGCCAGCTCACCACCGTGGAGCGGCGAGCAGTACTTC.

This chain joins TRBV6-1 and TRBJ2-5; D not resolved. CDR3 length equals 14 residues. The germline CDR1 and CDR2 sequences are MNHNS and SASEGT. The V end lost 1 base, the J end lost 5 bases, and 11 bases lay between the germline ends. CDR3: CASSEGQAWETQYF. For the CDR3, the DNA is TGTGCCAGCAGTGAAGGTCAGGCGTGGGAGACCCAGTACTTC.

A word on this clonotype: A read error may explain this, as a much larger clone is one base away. CDR3 nucleotide sequence: TGTGCCAGCAGTACGACTAGCCAACCCACAGGTACGCAGTATTTT. It codes for CASSTTSQPTGTQYF. This chain joins TRBV13 and TRBJ2-3, with 7 bases matching TRBD2. The CDR3 sequence is 15 residues long. Germline V gene lookup returns CDR1 PRHDT and CDR2 FYEKMQ (reference sequence).

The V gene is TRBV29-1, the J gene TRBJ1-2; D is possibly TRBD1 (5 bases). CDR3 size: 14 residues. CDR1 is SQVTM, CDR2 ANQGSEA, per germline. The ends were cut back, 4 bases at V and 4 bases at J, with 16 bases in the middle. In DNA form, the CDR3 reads TGCAGCGTTGTAGGCGACAGAGAGTCCTATGGCTACACCTTC. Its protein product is CSVVGDRESYGYTF.

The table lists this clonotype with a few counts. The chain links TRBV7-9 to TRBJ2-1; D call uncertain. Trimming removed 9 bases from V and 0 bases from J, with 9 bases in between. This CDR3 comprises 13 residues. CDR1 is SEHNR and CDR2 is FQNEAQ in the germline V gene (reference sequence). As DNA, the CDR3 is TGTGCCAGTCTCCCGAGCTCCTACAATGAGCAGTTCTTC. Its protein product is CASLPSSYNEQFF.

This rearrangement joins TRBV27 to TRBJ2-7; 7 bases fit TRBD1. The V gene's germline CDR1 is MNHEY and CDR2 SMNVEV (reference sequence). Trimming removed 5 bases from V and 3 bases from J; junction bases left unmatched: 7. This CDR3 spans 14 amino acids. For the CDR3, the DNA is TGTGCCAGCAGTCTCCACGGACAGGACTACGAGCAGTACTTC. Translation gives CASSLHGQDYEQYF.

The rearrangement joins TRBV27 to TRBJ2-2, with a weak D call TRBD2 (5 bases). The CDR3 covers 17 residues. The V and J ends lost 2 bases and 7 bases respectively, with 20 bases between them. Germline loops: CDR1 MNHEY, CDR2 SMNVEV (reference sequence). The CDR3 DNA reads TGTGCCAGCAGTTTAGTTAGTGGGCCGACTGGAGGCGGGGAGCTGTTTTTT. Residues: CASSLVSGPTGGGELFF.

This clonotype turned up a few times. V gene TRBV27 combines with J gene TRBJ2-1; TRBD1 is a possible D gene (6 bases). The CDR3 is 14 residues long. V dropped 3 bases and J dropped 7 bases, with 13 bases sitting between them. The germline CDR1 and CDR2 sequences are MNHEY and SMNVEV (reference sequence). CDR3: CASSFPGVSNEQFF. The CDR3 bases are TGTGCCAGCAGTTTTCCAGGGGTTAGTAATGAGCAGTTCTTC.

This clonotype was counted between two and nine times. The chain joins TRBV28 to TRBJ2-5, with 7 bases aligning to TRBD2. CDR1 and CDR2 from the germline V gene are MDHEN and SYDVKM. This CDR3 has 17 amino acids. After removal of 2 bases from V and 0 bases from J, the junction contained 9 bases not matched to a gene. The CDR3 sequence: CASSLNEAGMYQETQYF. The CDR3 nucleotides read TGTGCCAGCAGTTTAAACGAAGCGGGGATGTACCAAGAGACCCAGTACTTC.

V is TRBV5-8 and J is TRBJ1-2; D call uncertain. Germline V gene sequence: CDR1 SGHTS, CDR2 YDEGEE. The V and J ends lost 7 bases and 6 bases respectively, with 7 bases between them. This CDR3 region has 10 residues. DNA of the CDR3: TGTGCCAGCTCTCTGAATGGCTACACCTTC. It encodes CASSLNGYTF.

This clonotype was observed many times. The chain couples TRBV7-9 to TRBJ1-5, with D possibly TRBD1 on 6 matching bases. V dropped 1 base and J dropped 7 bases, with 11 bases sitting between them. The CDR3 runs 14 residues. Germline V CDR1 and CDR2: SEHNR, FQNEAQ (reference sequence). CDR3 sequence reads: CASSLGQGLQPQHF. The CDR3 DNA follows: TGTGCCAGCAGCTTAGGTCAGGGGTTACAGCCCCAGCATTTT.

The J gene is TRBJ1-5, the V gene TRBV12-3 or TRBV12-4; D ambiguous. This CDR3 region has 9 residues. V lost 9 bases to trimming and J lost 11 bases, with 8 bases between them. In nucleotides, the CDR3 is TGTGCCAGGGGCAGGACCCAGCATTTT. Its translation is CARGRTQHF.

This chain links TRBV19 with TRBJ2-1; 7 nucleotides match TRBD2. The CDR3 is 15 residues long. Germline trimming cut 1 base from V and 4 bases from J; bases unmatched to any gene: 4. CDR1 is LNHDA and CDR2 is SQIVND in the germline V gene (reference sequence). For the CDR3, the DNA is TGTGCCAGTAGTATAGGTACTAGCGAGTACAATGAGCAGTTCTTC. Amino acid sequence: CASSIGTSEYNEQFF.

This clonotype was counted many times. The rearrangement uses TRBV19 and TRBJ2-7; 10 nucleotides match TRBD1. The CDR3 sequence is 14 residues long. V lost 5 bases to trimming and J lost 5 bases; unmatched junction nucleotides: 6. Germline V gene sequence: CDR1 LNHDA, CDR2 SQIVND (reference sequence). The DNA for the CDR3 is TGTGCCAGTAGTCCGGGACAGGGGTACAACGAGCAGTACTTC. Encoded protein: CASSPGQGYNEQYF.

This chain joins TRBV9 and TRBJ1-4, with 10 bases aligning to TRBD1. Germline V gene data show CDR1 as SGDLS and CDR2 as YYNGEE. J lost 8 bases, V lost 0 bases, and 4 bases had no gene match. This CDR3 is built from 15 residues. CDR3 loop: CASSVDGTGVEKLFF. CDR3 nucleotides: TGTGCCAGCAGCGTAGACGGGACAGGGGTGGAAAAACTGTTTTTT.